The entry that follows covers one T cell receptor beta chain sequence. This sample was included in a study of blood T cell repertoires in COVID-19. Background on the study: PBMCs, B-cell-depleted T cells, or T cells were the source of the cDNA or gDNA that made up the material.

Original analysis: Amplification from reference gene primers served as the basis for estimated nucleated cell counts. Clones were read by immunoSEQ multiplex PCR, and TCRdb kept only the in-frame ones, dropping some. V and J calls and clone size are those listed in that table; D and trimming were worked out from the DNA. The sample shows about 200,000 clones, about 80% of them seen only once. This CDR3 has 15 residues. CDR1 LGHDT and CDR2 YNNKEL come from the germline V gene (reference sequence). V shed 2 bases and J shed 5 bases, with 13 bases lying between them. Sequenced input: PBMCs or T cells enriched from blood (not recorded which). This TCR came from a woman in her sixties with acute COVID-19. The gene calls are TRBV3-1 (or the pseudogene TRBV3-2) and TRBJ1-3; D gene ambiguous. DNA for the CDR3: TGTGCCAGCAGCCAAAGAGGCGGAGCCCGAAACACCATATATTTT. This gives the protein CASSQRGGARNTIYF.